This T cell receptor beta chain was retrieved from a study of blood T cell repertoires in COVID-19. In the original workflow: The authors estimated nucleated cell counts from reference gene primer amplification. Clones were sequenced by immunoSEQ multiplex PCR, and TCRdb holds only the in-frame ones, with some missing. The D gene and trimming were derived from the DNA, and the V and J assignments and clone size from that table. Of some 250,000 clones listed, 80% to 90% were seen once; the top ten hold under 2.5%. CDR3 length equals 14 residues. Trimming at V came to 4 bases and at J to 4 bases, leaving 5 bases not matched to a gene. The germline gives CDR1 SEHNR, CDR2 FQNEAQ (reference sequence).

The receptor's source is a woman aged 45 to 65 who had recovered from COVID-19. The chain carries TRBV7-9 and TRBJ1-1; 8 bases map to TRBD1. The material sequenced was PBMCs or T cells enriched from blood (not recorded which). This CDR3 is CASSSGTGTTEAFF. CDR3 nucleotides: TGTGCCAGCAGCTCCGGGACAGGTACCACTGAAGCTTTCTTT.